Shown below are 23 T cell receptor beta chains from a single sample sequenced in a study of beta chain features in type 1 diabetes. The whole isolated RNA underwent reverse transcription, so sequencing captured expressed TCRB transcripts. Generated by immunoSEQ multiplex PCR, the TCRdb table keeps only in-frame clones and is missing some. This table has 130,000 to 150,000 clones, less than 9% appearing once. Material: central memory CD4+ T cells from blood. The receptor set was obtained from a young woman in good health.

Only a few counts were recorded for this clone. The chain links TRBV6-5 to TRBJ1-2; no firm D call. This CDR3 spans 15 amino acids. Looked up from germline, CDR1 is MNHEY and CDR2 is SVGAGI. V dropped 5 bases and J dropped 3 bases, with 16 bases sitting between them. CDR3 nucleotide sequence: TGTGCCAGCAGTACCGTAGGTCGGGAGGACTATGGCTACACCTTC. Amino acids: CASSTVGREDYGYTF.

J is TRBJ2-1 and V is TRBV27, with D perhaps TRBD1 (5 bases). V lost 5 bases to trimming and J lost 7 bases, with 9 bases between them. CDR3 length: 12 amino acids. Germline CDR1 and CDR2: MNHEY and SMNVEV (reference sequence). The CDR3 spells CASSRSGNEQFF. The CDR3 bases are TGTGCCAGCAGTCGATCAGGGAATGAGCAGTTCTTC.

The CDR3, as DNA: TGCACCAGCAGCCAAGTTTTTAGGCTAGCGGGAGGGCCCATCGGCACCGGGGAGCTGTTTTTT. Amino acid sequence: CTSSQVFRLAGGPIGTGELFF. This chain links TRBV1 with TRBJ2-2; no check of the table's D call, TRBD2, against the DNA was made. TRBV1 is a pseudogene. This CDR3 region has 21 residues.

This clone has a count of ten or more. This chain links TRBV29-1 with TRBJ1-2; a weak D match, TRBD1 (5 bases). The germline V and J ends were trimmed by 7 bases and 3 bases, with 15 bases remaining between them. This CDR3 comprises 13 residues. Looked up from germline, CDR1 is SQVTM and CDR2 is ANQGSEA. The CDR3 is CSAESGSDYGYTF. The CDR3, as DNA: TGCAGCGCCGAATCAGGGTCAGACTATGGCTACACCTTC.

In its sample, this clone was seen a few times. This chain uses TRBV7-6 with TRBJ2-6; unclear D gene. V was clipped by 2 bases and J by 0 bases, with 8 bases between them. There are 16 residues in the CDR3. The germline gives CDR1 SGHVS, CDR2 FNYEAQ. The CDR3 loop is CASSLISRSGANVLTF. CDR3 in DNA: TGTGCCAGCAGCTTAATCAGTCGCTCTGGGGCCAACGTCCTGACTTTC.

The chain links TRBV7-9 to TRBJ2-3, with 8 bases matching TRBD2. The V gene end was trimmed by 5 bases and the J gene end by 0 bases; junction bases not matched to a gene: 7. Germline V gene data show CDR1 as SEHNR and CDR2 as FQNEAQ (reference sequence). The CDR3 loop spans 16 amino acids. CDR3 bases: TGTGCCAGCAGCCCCGGGACTAGTCTTAGCACAGATACGCAGTATTTT. Translated: CASSPGTSLSTDTQYF.

The chain uses TRBV6-1 and TRBJ2-7; 8 nucleotides agree with TRBD1. This CDR3 has 14 residues. Germline lookup yields CDR1 MNHNS and CDR2 SASEGT. The trim removed 5 bases at V and 4 bases at J, leaving 7 bases unmatched. CDR3 coding DNA: TGTGCCAGCAGTCAGACAGGGGTAAATTACGAGCAGTACTTC. Its protein is CASSQTGVNYEQYF.

V is TRBV29-1 and J is TRBJ2-4; TRBD1 matches at 9 bases. The germline V gene has CDR1 SQVTM and CDR2 ANQGSEA. Germline trimming cut 4 bases from V and 11 bases from J; bases unmatched to any gene: 9. CDR3 length: 13 residues. The CDR3 DNA reads TGCAGCGTTGGACAGGACAGGGGAGAAGTTCAGTACTTC. It translates to CSVGQDRGEVQYF. The full variable domain, rest sourced from reference TRBV29-1 and TRBJ2-4, is SAVISQKPSRDICQRGTSLTIQCQVDSQVTMMFWYRQQPGQSLTLIATANQGSEATYESGFVIDKFPISRPNLTFSTLTVSNMSPEDSSIYLCSVGQDRGEVQYFGAGTRLSVL.

The V call is TRBV7-8, the J call TRBJ1-2, with D unclear. V lost 2 bases, J lost 0 bases, and 10 bases lay in between. Germline V gives CDR1 SGHVS, CDR2 FQNEAQ. The CDR3 has 15 amino acids. The chain's CDR3 is CASSLLNSPNYGYTF. In DNA form, the CDR3 reads TGTGCCAGCAGCTTACTCAACAGTCCTAACTATGGCTACACCTTC. Together with reference TRBV7-8 and TRBJ1-2, the CDR3 gives the full variable domain: GAGVSQSPRYKVAKRGQDVALRCDPISGHVSLFWYQQALGQGPEFLTYFQNEAQLDKSGLPSDRFFAERPEGSVSTLKIQRTQQEDSAVYLCASSLLNSPNYGYTFGSGTRLTVV.

The chain has TRBV7-2 and TRBJ2-7, with 7 bases lining up with TRBD2. V trimming: 3 bases; J trimming: 3 bases; junction bases outside the gene matches: 5. This CDR3 comprises 14 residues. The germline gives CDR1 SGHTA, CDR2 FQGNSA. CDR3 sequence (DNA): TGTGCCAGCAGCTTTGCGGGAGACCACTACGAGCAGTACTTC. This codes for CASSFAGDHYEQYF.

The chain uses TRBV19 and TRBJ1-6, with D uncertain. CDR3 size: 12 residues. Germline V gene data show CDR1 as LNHDA and CDR2 as SQIVND (reference sequence). V dropped 1 base and J dropped 8 bases, with 3 bases sitting between them. As DNA, the CDR3 is TGTGCCAGTAGTATAGCGGATTCACCCCTCCACTTT. Protein product: CASSIADSPLHF. Full variable domain (outside the CDR3, taken from reference TRBV19 and TRBJ1-6): DGGITQSPKYLFRKEGQNVTLSCEQNLNHDAMYWYRQDPGQGLRLIYYSQIVNDFQKGDIAEGYSVSREKKESFPLTVTSAQKNPTAFYLCASSIADSPLHFGNGTRLTVT.

This clone was counted only a few times. This sequence joins TRBV5-4 and TRBJ2-3; D may be TRBD2 (5 bases). V was trimmed by 4 bases and J by 1 base, leaving 10 bases between them. The CDR3 runs to 14 residues. Germline assignment: CDR1 SGHNT and CDR2 YYREEE (reference sequence). Here the CDR3 DNA reads TGTGCCAGCAGCAAGGACTTGGGCACAGATACGCAGTATTTT. It is translated as CASSKDLGTDTQYF.

This clone occurred a few times. The chain carries TRBV5-6 and TRBJ1-1; D ambiguous. Trimming pared 6 bases from V and 0 bases from J, leaving 6 bases between. Germline V gene lookup returns CDR1 SGHDT and CDR2 YYEEEE. This CDR3 region has 12 residues. The CDR3 spells CASNTMNTEAFF. CDR3 DNA sequence: TGTGCCAGCAACACAATGAACACTGAAGCTTTCTTT.

The V gene is TRBV7-2, the J gene TRBJ2-5, with 8 bases fitting TRBD2. Germline V gene data show CDR1 as SGHTA and CDR2 as FQGNSA. The CDR3 spans 15 residues. The ends lost 5 bases at V and 2 bases at J; junction bases unmatched: 7. The CDR3 reads CASSLLAVRQETQYF. CDR3 nucleotide sequence: TGTGCCAGCAGCCTACTAGCGGTCCGGCAAGAGACCCAGTACTTC.

The J gene is TRBJ2-6, the V gene TRBV5-4; no firm D call. The CDR3 is 16 residues long. V was cut by 4 bases and J by 0 bases, with 11 bases left in between. Looked up from germline, CDR1 is SGHNT and CDR2 is YYREEE (reference sequence). The CDR3 spells CASSDHRNSGANVLTF. CDR3 bases: TGTGCCAGCAGCGATCACAGAAACTCTGGGGCCAACGTCCTGACTTTC.

A few counts support this clone. The chain couples TRBV29-1 to TRBJ2-7; weak D call: TRBD2 (6 bases). The CDR3 is made up of 13 amino acids. Germline V gives CDR1 SQVTM, CDR2 ANQGSEA. Trimming took 5 bases from V and 0 from J, leaving 11 bases between them. The CDR3 reads CSVFRESSYEQYF. The DNA of the CDR3 is TGCAGCGTTTTTCGGGAGAGCTCCTACGAGCAGTACTTC.

There are a few counts of this clone. The V gene is TRBV9, the J gene TRBJ2-1; TRBD2 aligns across 9 bases. This CDR3 has 15 amino acids. Germline V CDR1 and CDR2: SGDLS, YYNGEE. Trimming removed 5 bases from V and 0 bases from J; junction bases left unmatched: 3. The CDR3 loop reads CASSPSGNSYNEQFF. In nucleotides, the CDR3 is TGTGCCAGCAGTCCTAGCGGGAACTCCTACAATGAGCAGTTCTTC.

The rearrangement uses TRBV6-4 and TRBJ2-2; no definite D call. This CDR3 comprises 13 residues. Germline loops: CDR1 MRHNA, CDR2 SNTAGT. V was clipped by 8 bases and J by 1 base, with 8 bases between them. The CDR3 DNA follows: TGTGCCAGCGCCAGTGAGAACACCGGGGAGCTGTTTTTT. Its translation: CASASENTGELFF.

This clone was observed a handful of times. The J gene is TRBJ2-1, the V gene TRBV5-4; D may be TRBD2 (6 bases). The CDR3 has 16 residues. Germline CDR1 SGHNT, CDR2 YYREEE (reference sequence). Trimming left V 0 bases short and J 4 bases short, with 14 bases between. CDR3 coding DNA: TGTGCCAGCAGCTTGGCCGGAGGGACTGGGTACAATGAGCAGTTCTTC. Translated, it gives CASSLAGGTGYNEQFF.

V is TRBV6-6 and J is TRBJ1-1; TRBD1 might be the D (5 bases). This CDR3 comprises 14 residues. Germline CDR1 MNHNY, CDR2 SVGAGI (reference sequence). The V gene lost 4 bases and the J gene lost 3 bases, with 12 bases spanning the gap. The DNA of the CDR3 is TGTGCCAGCAGTTCGGGGGGTACGGACACTGAAGCTTTCTTT. It translates to CASSSGGTDTEAFF.

This clone was observed a handful of times. This sequence joins TRBV7-9 and TRBJ1-1; 8 bases align to TRBD1. Germline V gives CDR1 SEHNR, CDR2 FQNEAQ (reference sequence). Trimming at V came to 5 bases and at J to 5 bases, leaving 7 bases not matched to a gene. The CDR3 is 14 amino acids. In nucleotides, the CDR3 is TGTGCCAGCAGCCCGCAGGGGGCGAGTACTGAAGCTTTCTTT. Protein sequence: CASSPQGASTEAFF.

In this sample, this clone turned up many times. This chain uses TRBV6-6 with TRBJ2-6; D not certain. Germline assignment: CDR1 MNHNY and CDR2 SVGAGI (reference sequence). V was shortened by 7 bases and J by 0 bases, with 7 bases between the two germline ends. This CDR3 comprises 14 residues. CDR3: CASKRVSGANVLTF. The CDR3 DNA is TGTGCCAGCAAGAGAGTCTCTGGGGCCAACGTCCTGACTTTC.

The sample holds a few counts of this clone. J is TRBJ2-7 and V is TRBV11-2; TRBD2 is a possible D gene (7 bases). The CDR3 length is 15 residues. V lost 5 bases and J lost 6, with 20 bases in between. Germline CDR1 reads SGHAT; CDR2 reads FQNNGV. CDR3 sequence reads: CASSPAGAGKPEQYF. CDR3 nucleotide sequence: TGTGCCAGCAGCCCCGCGGGGGCAGGGAAGCCCGAGCAGTACTTC.